Listed here are 31 T cell receptor beta chains from one sample, sequenced in a study of response to subunit inactivated influenza vaccine. TCRdb ran MiXCR on the RT-PCR reads and lists one entry per CDR3 protein. Of about 570,000 distinct CDR3 sequences in the sample, around 11% were seen once. These same data were also listed under a study on T cells expressing NK-cell markers. That publication notes: The authors made TCR beta cDNA libraries by 5'RACE template switching. This switching added a universal primer site and UMIs.

The material sequenced was PBMCs from blood, taken on the day of vaccination. Receptors originate from a man aged 45-65 years who received an inactivated influenza vaccine.

This clonotype occurred a few times. V usage is TRBV7-9 and J usage is TRBJ1-1; a weak D match, TRBD1 (5 bases). CDR1 is SEHNR, CDR2 FQNEAQ, per germline (reference sequence). The V end lost 7 bases, the J end lost 0 bases, and 12 bases lay between the germline ends. This CDR3 region has 14 residues. This chain's CDR3 is CASTPGTMNTEAFF. Written as DNA, the CDR3 is TGTGCCAGCACCCCGGGGACCATGAACACTGAAGCTTTCTTT.

This clonotype was seen a handful of times. The chain's CDR3 is CASSESSRTYGYTF. CDR3 DNA: TGCGCCAGCAGTGAGTCTTCGAGGACCTATGGCTACACCTTC. This chain links TRBV10-2 with TRBJ1-2; no clear D. Germline assignment: CDR1 WSHSY and CDR2 SAAADI. V lost 0 bases, J lost 4 bases, and 9 bases lay in between. This CDR3 has 14 amino acids.

This clonotype came up a few times. The V gene is TRBV14, the J gene TRBJ2-3; D gene ambiguous. The ends were cut back, 3 bases at V and 0 bases at J, with 10 bases in the middle. In germline, CDR1 is SGHDN, CDR2 FVKESK. The length of the CDR3 is 15 residues. In DNA, the CDR3 is TGTGCCAGCAGCCAGGAAAGCAGGAGCACAGATACGCAGTATTTT. This encodes CASSQESRSTDTQYF.

The rearrangement links TRBV9 to TRBJ2-3; a weak D match, TRBD2 (7 bases). CDR3 length equals 14 residues. CDR1 and CDR2 from the germline V gene are SGDLS and YYNGEE. V shed 0 bases and J shed 7 bases, with 12 bases lying between them. The CDR3 loop reads CASSVEGGRNTQYF. The CDR3 region has the DNA TGTGCCAGCAGCGTAGAGGGGGGGCGGAATACGCAGTATTTT.

This clonotype showed up just a few times. The V and J genes are TRBV7-9 and TRBJ2-1, with 8 bases aligning to TRBD2. Germline CDR1 is SEHNR and CDR2 is FQNEAQ (reference sequence). The CDR3 loop spans 15 amino acids. J was trimmed by 3 bases and V by 8 bases; bases with no gene match: 9. The CDR3 region has the DNA TGTGCCAGCGGATTATTGGGACTAGACTACAATGAGCAGTTCTTC. It is translated as CASGLLGLDYNEQFF.

The V gene is TRBV24-1, the J gene TRBJ2-7; 7 nucleotides match TRBD1. The CDR3 is 16 residues long. CDR1 and CDR2 from the germline V gene are KGHDR and SFDVKD. V was clipped by 0 bases and J by 3 bases; unmatched bases: 7. The CDR3 protein is CATSDLGTEEFYEQYF. The DNA of the CDR3 is TGTGCCACCAGTGATTTGGGGACAGAAGAATTCTACGAGCAGTACTTC.

There are many counts of this clonotype. The chain uses TRBV5-6 and TRBJ2-1, with D tentatively TRBD2 (6 bases). Trimming cost V 0 bases and J 9 bases, with 10 bases left between them. There are 13 residues in the CDR3. Germline V CDR1 and CDR2: SGHDT, YYEEEE. The CDR3 DNA follows: TGTGCCAGCAGCTTGGCCGGGGGTACTGAGCAGTTCTTC. Its translation: CASSLAGGTEQFF.

A few counts support this clonotype. The chain joins TRBV30 to TRBJ2-7, with a possible D match to TRBD2 (6 bases). This CDR3 is built from 14 residues. V lost 2 bases and J lost 7, with 18 bases in between. Germline V gene data show CDR1 as GTSNPN and CDR2 as SVGIG (reference sequence). DNA for the CDR3: TGTGCCTGGAGTCATGCCGGGACTTCGACGGAGCAGTACTTC. This encodes CAWSHAGTSTEQYF.

The chain employs TRBV20-1 and TRBJ1-4; D may be TRBD1 (6 bases). The germline V gene has CDR1 DFQATT and CDR2 SNEGSKA (reference sequence). Trimming left V 5 bases short and J 0 bases short, with 16 bases between. CDR3 size: 16 residues. This chain's CDR3 is CSARLRGYATNEKLFF. CDR3 bases: TGCAGTGCTCGTTTGAGGGGGTATGCAACTAATGAAAAACTGTTTTTT.

In this sample, this clonotype turned up many times. The J gene is TRBJ2-2, the V gene TRBV3-1, with 10 positions matching TRBD2. Germline assignment: CDR1 LGHDT and CDR2 YNNKEL (reference sequence). The CDR3 length is 19 residues. With V trimmed by 0 bases and J by 0 bases, 7 bases remained unmatched. This CDR3 reads CASSQELAGGLTNTGELFF. The CDR3 DNA reads TGTGCCAGCAGCCAAGAATTAGCGGGAGGCCTAACGAACACCGGGGAGCTGTTTTTT.

This clonotype was seen at least ten times. The chain combines TRBV28 with TRBJ2-1; D is unclear. The length of the CDR3 is 13 residues. CDR1 MDHEN and CDR2 SYDVKM come from the germline V gene. Deletions cut 1 base from V and 15 bases from J, with 16 bases between. The CDR3 region is CASSLSNGFSPFF. The CDR3 region has the DNA TGTGCCAGCAGTTTATCCAACGGATTCTCCCCGTTCTTC.

This clonotype was observed many times. The chain couples TRBV30 to TRBJ2-7, with D perhaps being TRBD1 or TRBD2 (5 bases each). The CDR3 extends over 15 amino acids. The germline V and J ends were trimmed by 2 bases and 2 bases, with 16 bases remaining between them. The germline V gene encodes CDR1 GTSNPN and CDR2 SVGIG (reference sequence). The CDR3 loop is CAWSSGLGLTYEQYF. CDR3 nucleotides: TGTGCCTGGAGTAGCGGTCTGGGGCTCACCTACGAGCAGTACTTC. Full variable domain (missing parts from reference TRBV30 and TRBJ2-7): SQTIHQWPATLVQPVGSPLSLECTVEGTSNPNLYWYRQAAGRGLQLLFYSVGIGQISSEVPQNLSASRPQDRQFILSSKKLLLSDSGFYLCAWSSGLGLTYEQYFGPGTRLTVT.

V gene TRBV19 combines with J gene TRBJ1-1; unclear D gene. Per the germline V gene, CDR1 is LNHDA and CDR2 is SQIVND (reference sequence). Trimming left V 0 bases short and J 0 bases short, with 8 bases between. This CDR3 is 15 amino acids long. The CDR3 region has the DNA TGTGCCAGTAGTATAGATCAGGCACTGAACACTGAAGCTTTCTTT. The encoded protein is CASSIDQALNTEAFF.

The chain combines TRBV9 with TRBJ2-3; the D is unclear. There are 15 residues in the CDR3. Germline V CDR1 and CDR2: SGDLS, YYNGEE. The V end was cut by 4 bases, the J end by 6 bases, with 18 bases between. The CDR3 protein is CASSPRWRFGDTQYF. The CDR3 bases are TGTGCCAGCAGCCCCCGCTGGCGCTTCGGGGATACGCAGTATTTT.

V gene TRBV4-1 combines with J gene TRBJ2-5, with 10 bases matching TRBD2. Germline values: CDR1 MGHRA, CDR2 YSYEKL. V lost 0 bases and J lost 1; bases outside the gene matches: 2. This CDR3 is built from 16 residues. The chain's CDR3 is CASSQDGTSVQETQYF. The CDR3 nucleotides read TGCGCCAGCAGCCAAGACGGGACTAGCGTCCAAGAGACCCAGTACTTC.

This clonotype was observed a handful of times. The chain couples TRBV29-1 to TRBJ2-5; the D gene is possibly TRBD2 (5 bases). This CDR3 comprises 12 residues. Trimming left V 7 bases short and J 5 bases short, with 14 bases between. The V gene's germline CDR1 is SQVTM and CDR2 ANQGSEA. Here the CDR3 DNA reads TGCAGCGCCGGTCGGGGAACGGAGACCCAGTACTTC. It is translated as CSAGRGTETQYF. The whole variable domain, remainder taken from reference TRBV29-1 and TRBJ2-5, is SAVISQKPSRDICQRGTSLTIQCQVDSQVTMMFWYRQQPGQSLTLIATANQGSEATYESGFVIDKFPISRPNLTFSTLTVSNMSPEDSSIYLCSAGRGTETQYFGPGTRLLVL.

This clonotype was observed a few times. This sequence joins TRBV5-1 and TRBJ2-2; 12 bases line up with TRBD2. This CDR3 region has 18 residues. Losses at the gene ends were 3 bases for V and 2 bases for J; bases not matched to a gene: 8. Germline-derived CDR1 and CDR2 are SGHRS and YFSETQ. CDR3 amino acids: CASSWPSGRAYNTGELFF. CDR3 nucleotides: TGCGCCAGCAGCTGGCCTAGCGGGAGGGCCTACAACACCGGGGAGCTGTTTTTT.

CDR3 amino acids: CASSARDRVNEQFF. The CDR3 nucleotides read TGTGCCAGCAGTGCCCGGGACAGGGTCAATGAGCAGTTCTTC. The V call is TRBV12-3 or TRBV12-4, the J call TRBJ2-1; 9 bases match TRBD1. This CDR3 comprises 14 residues. V lost 5 bases to trimming and J lost 6 bases; unmatched junction nucleotides: 5.

This clonotype turned up a few times. The rearrangement links TRBV6-1 to TRBJ2-7; D possibly uses TRBD1 or TRBD2 (6 bases each). V dropped 5 bases and J dropped 6 bases, with 14 bases sitting between them. The CDR3 contains 13 residues. Germline V lookup: CDR1 MNHNS, CDR2 SASEGT. CDR3 DNA: TGTGCCAGCAGTACACAGGGAGGAGGCGAGCAGTACTTC. The encoded protein is CASSTQGGGEQYF.

The chain combines TRBV2 with TRBJ2-7; no firm D call. The germline V and J ends were trimmed by 3 bases and 2 bases, with 11 bases remaining between them. In germline, CDR1 is SNHLY, CDR2 FYNNEI. This CDR3 spans 14 amino acids. For the CDR3, the DNA is TGTGCCAGCAGTGACGTGGCCAAGACCTACGAGCAGTACTTC. Amino acid sequence: CASSDVAKTYEQYF.

V is TRBV12-3 or TRBV12-4 and J is TRBJ2-6; D may match TRBD1 or TRBD2 (5 bases each). Trimming shortened V by 8 bases and J by 0 bases, and 11 bases separated the two germline ends. The CDR3 contains 15 residues. The CDR3 region is CASYSGSSGANVLTF. The CDR3 nucleotides read TGTGCCAGCTATTCAGGGAGCTCTGGGGCCAACGTCCTGACTTTC.

This clonotype was counted a single time. The chain employs TRBV7-9 and TRBJ2-5; 12 nucleotides agree with TRBD2. The CDR3 sequence is 16 residues long. Germline V lookup: CDR1 SEHNR, CDR2 FQNEAQ (reference sequence). The junction had 9 bases not matched to a gene; V was cut back by 5 bases and J by 5 bases. The CDR3 region is CASSHRLAGESETQYF. CDR3 bases: TGTGCCAGCAGCCATCGACTAGCGGGAGAGTCGGAGACCCAGTACTTC.

This clonotype was detected only a few times. The chain links TRBV20-1 to TRBJ2-3; TRBD1 agrees at 10 bases. The germline CDR1 and CDR2 sequences are DFQATT and SNEGSKA (reference sequence). The CDR3 is 19 residues long. The ends lost 0 bases at V and 0 bases at J; junction bases unmatched: 12. The DNA of the CDR3 is TGCAGTGCTAGAGATCGGGGGACAGGGGTATTGTATAGCACAGATACGCAGTATTTT. Protein sequence: CSARDRGTGVLYSTDTQYF.

In its sample, this clonotype was seen a few times. V usage is TRBV11-2 and J usage is TRBJ2-2, with 8 bases fitting TRBD1. Per germline, CDR1 SGHAT and CDR2 FQNNGV. Trimming took 3 bases from V and 4 from J; bases not matched to a gene: 4. This CDR3 has 15 amino acids. DNA for the CDR3: TGTGCCAGCAGCTTTACCAGGGGGCGCACCGGGGAGCTGTTTTTT. Translating gives CASSFTRGRTGELFF.

This clonotype was counted ten times or more. One end of the junction does not line up with germline, which may come from a read error. This chain uses TRBV5-1 with TRBJ2-2; 7 nucleotides match TRBD1. The CDR3 extends over 14 amino acids. CDR1 is SGHRS and CDR2 is YFSETQ in the germline V gene. Here the CDR3 DNA reads TGTGCCAGCAGTTTGGGACAGTACACCGGGGAGCTGTTTTTT. This sequence encodes CASSLGQYTGELFF.

CDR3 sequence: CASSLAGPQGTGELFF. CDR3 bases: TGCGCCAGCAGCTTGGCAGGGCCCCAAGGCACCGGGGAGCTGTTTTTT. The genes are TRBV5-1 and TRBJ2-2; maybe TRBD1 (5 bases). This CDR3 is built from 16 residues. Trimming took 0 bases from V and 4 from J, leaving 13 bases between them. Germline CDR1 is SGHRS and CDR2 is YFSETQ. The full variable domain, with the rest looked up from reference TRBV5-1 and TRBJ2-2, is KAGVTQTPRYLIKTRGQQVTLSCSPISGHRSVSWYQQTPGQGLQFLFEYFSETQRNKGNFPGRFSGRQFSNSRSEMNVSTLELGDSALYLCASSLAGPQGTGELFFGEGSRLTVL.

The chain couples TRBV20-1 to TRBJ2-5; TRBD2 agrees at 9 bases. CDR3 length: 15 amino acids. The ends lost 2 bases at V and 5 bases at J; junction bases unmatched: 9. CDR1 and CDR2 (germline): DFQATT, SNEGSKA (reference sequence). This CDR3 reads CSARPSSGEGETQYF. The CDR3 nucleotides are TGCAGTGCTAGACCCTCTAGCGGGGAGGGGGAGACCCAGTACTTC.

This clonotype was observed a handful of times. The genes are TRBV5-1 and TRBJ2-2, with 8 positions matching TRBD1. Germline CDR1 and CDR2: SGHRS and YFSETQ. Germline trimming cut 0 bases from V and 4 bases from J; bases unmatched to any gene: 5. CDR3 size: 16 residues. The DNA for the CDR3 is TGCGCCAGCAGCTTGGGACAGGGGTCGTTCACCGGGGAGCTGTTTTTT. Translated, it gives CASSLGQGSFTGELFF. The entire variable domain, with the rest obtained from reference TRBV5-1 and TRBJ2-2, is as follows: KAGVTQTPRYLIKTRGQQVTLSCSPISGHRSVSWYQQTPGQGLQFLFEYFSETQRNKGNFPGRFSGRQFSNSRSEMNVSTLELGDSALYLCASSLGQGSFTGELFFGEGSRLTVL.

This clonotype was seen many times. This rearrangement joins TRBV3-1 to TRBJ2-7; possible D gene TRBD1, 6 bases. Deletions cut 4 bases from V and 4 bases from J, with 11 bases between. The CDR3 has 13 residues. Germline assignment: CDR1 LGHDT and CDR2 YNNKEL (reference sequence). The CDR3 loop is CASSRTGTYEQYF. The DNA for the CDR3 is TGTGCCAGCAGCCGAACAGGGACATACGAGCAGTACTTC.

The gene calls are TRBV7-9 and TRBJ2-5; no clear D. The V gene lost 1 base and the J gene lost 0 bases, with 9 bases spanning the gap. The CDR3 totals 15 residues. CDR1 and CDR2 from the germline V gene are SEHNR and FQNEAQ (reference sequence). CDR3 bases: TGTGCCAGCAGCTTAGTTATTCTGGACCAAGAGACCCAGTACTTC. As protein: CASSLVILDQETQYF.

This chain uses TRBV5-6 with TRBJ2-1, with a possible D match to TRBD1 (6 bases). The germline V gene encodes CDR1 SGHDT and CDR2 YYEEEE. The CDR3 has 16 residues. Trimming removed 0 bases at V and 9 bases at J, with 19 bases between. The CDR3 reads CASSLEQGISLGEQFF. CDR3 sequence (DNA): TGTGCCAGCAGCTTGGAACAGGGTATCTCTTTGGGTGAGCAGTTCTTC. The whole variable domain, remainder taken from reference TRBV5-6 and TRBJ2-1, is DAGVTQSPTHLIKTRGQQVTLRCSPKSGHDTVSWYQQALGQGPQFIFQYYEEEERQRGNFPDRFSGHQFPNYSSELNVNALLLGDSALYLCASSLEQGISLGEQFFGPGTRLTVL.